This TCR beta chain was documented in a study of T cell changes during pregnancy in multiple sclerosis. Some clones are missing from TCRdb's copy, which holds only in-frame ones; the method was immunoSEQ multiplex PCR. The table includes some 44,000 clones, more than 80% detected once. With 2 bases removed from V and 2 bases from J, the gap between germline ends came to 14 bases. The V gene's germline CDR1 is GTSNPN and CDR2 SVGIG (reference sequence). CDR3 length: 15 amino acids. The sequences come from CD4+ T cells from peripheral blood mononuclear cells, collected before pregnancy. This receptor was obtained from a female donor with multiple sclerosis, enrolled in a pregnancy study. J is TRBJ2-3 and V is TRBV30; possibly TRBD2 for D (6 bases). CDR3 region: CAWSFGGGDTDTQYF. The CDR3 bases are TGTGCCTGGAGTTTCGGGGGAGGCGACACAGATACGCAGTATTTT.